There are many counts of the clone carrying this T cell receptor (beta chain). The antigen is not known. The data belong to a study of early T cells in non-severe SARS-CoV-2 infection. About the study: The input, bulk RNA from unsorted whole blood, was sequenced, and chains were unpaired.

TCRdb passed the 5' RACE reads through MiXCR, listing each CDR3 protein once. The sample carries 30,000 to 40,000 distinct CDR3 sequences, around 6% recorded once. The study's findings and limits: Anti-spike CD8 specificities were favored by VDJdb matching, whose results missed private and CD4 specificities.

Germline CDR1 SGHTS, CDR2 YDEGEE. The junction had 6 bases not matched to a gene; V was cut back by 4 bases and J by 0 bases. The CDR3 is 16 amino acids. The V and J genes are TRBV5-8 and TRBJ1-4, with 7 nucleotides matching TRBD1. Here the sequenced sample was whole blood, taken at baseline. This TCR came from an adult who was a healthcare worker with PCR-confirmed SARS-CoV-2 infection or an uninfected control (not recorded which). The CDR3 nucleotides read TGTGCCAGCAGCCGCGGACAGGCTGCAACTAATGAAAAACTGTTTTTT. Amino acids: CASSRGQAATNEKLFF.